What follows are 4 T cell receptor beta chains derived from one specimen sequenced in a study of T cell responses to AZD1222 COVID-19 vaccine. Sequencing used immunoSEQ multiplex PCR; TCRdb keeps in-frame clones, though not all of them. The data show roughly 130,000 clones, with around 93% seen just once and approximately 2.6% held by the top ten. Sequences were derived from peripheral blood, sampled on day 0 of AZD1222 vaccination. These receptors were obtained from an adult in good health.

In DNA form, the CDR3 reads TGTGCCAGTAGTTACTACGGGACAGCCAAAAACATTCAGTACTTC. Amino acid sequence: CASSYYGTAKNIQYF. This chain joins TRBV19 and TRBJ2-4; D might be TRBD1 or TRBD2, each matching 5 bases. V lost 5 bases and J 0 bases, leaving 11 bases between the germline ends. The CDR3 covers 15 residues. The V gene's germline CDR1 is LNHDA and CDR2 SQIVND (reference sequence).

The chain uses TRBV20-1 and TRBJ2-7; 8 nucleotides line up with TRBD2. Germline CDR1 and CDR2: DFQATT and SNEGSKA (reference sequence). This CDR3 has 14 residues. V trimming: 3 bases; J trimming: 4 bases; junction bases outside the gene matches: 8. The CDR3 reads CSASYGTRGYEQYF. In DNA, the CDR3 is TGCAGTGCTAGTTATGGGACTAGGGGTTACGAGCAGTACTTC.

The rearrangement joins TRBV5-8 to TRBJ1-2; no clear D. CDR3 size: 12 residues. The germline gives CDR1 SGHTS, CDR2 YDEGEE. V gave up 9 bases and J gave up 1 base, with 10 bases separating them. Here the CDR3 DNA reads TGTGCCACCTCGCTACTTAACTATGGCTACACCTTC. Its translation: CATSLLNYGYTF.

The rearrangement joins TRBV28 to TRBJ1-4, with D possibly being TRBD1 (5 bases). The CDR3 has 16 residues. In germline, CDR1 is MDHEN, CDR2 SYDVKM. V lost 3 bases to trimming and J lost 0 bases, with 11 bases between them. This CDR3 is CASSLRGGATNEKLFF. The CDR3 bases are TGTGCCAGCAGTTTGAGGGGAGGAGCAACTAATGAAAAACTGTTTTTT.